Below, 21 T cell receptor beta chains from the same sample are listed, as sequenced in a study of T cell responses to AZD1222 COVID-19 vaccine. Method: immunoSEQ multiplex PCR; TCRdb's copy keeps in-frame clones and lacks some. The sample has 150,000 to 200,000 clones, more than 85% seen once; the top ten hold roughly 1.2%. The sequencing used peripheral blood, collected 28 days after the second AZD1222 dose. These receptors originate from an adult who received the AZD1222 COVID-19 vaccine.

The chain carries TRBV6-5 and TRBJ2-1, with a weak D call TRBD2 (5 bases). CDR1 MNHEY and CDR2 SVGAGI come from the germline V gene. The CDR3 contains 12 residues. The V gene lost 0 bases and the J gene lost 10 bases, with 7 bases spanning the gap. CDR3 sequence reads: CASSYSPGEQFF. In DNA form, the CDR3 reads TGTGCCAGCAGTTACTCGCCGGGAGAGCAGTTCTTC.

The chain joins TRBV27 to TRBJ2-7; D unresolved. V was clipped by 0 bases and J by 0 bases, with 3 bases between them. This CDR3 is 13 amino acids long. Germline V lookup: CDR1 MNHEY, CDR2 SMNVEV (reference sequence). As DNA, the CDR3 is TGTGCCAGCAGTTTATCCCCCTCCTACGAGCAGTACTTC. This translates into CASSLSPSYEQYF.

The gene calls are TRBV27 and TRBJ1-4, with D perhaps matching TRBD1 (5 bases). Trimming took off 3 bases at V and 3 bases at J, with 11 bases between the two ends. From germline, CDR1 is MNHEY and CDR2 SMNVEV (reference sequence). CDR3 length equals 15 residues. The CDR3 region is CASSFLRGANEKLFF. The CDR3 DNA sequence: TGTGCCAGCAGTTTCCTCCGGGGGGCTAATGAAAAACTGTTTTTT.

V is TRBV12-3 or TRBV12-4 and J is TRBJ1-1, with 7 bases fitting TRBD1. The J segment lost 8 bases and the V segment lost 8 bases, leaving 8 bases of the junction unmatched. The CDR3 consists of 12 residues. This CDR3 reads CASRNRGDEAFF. The CDR3 DNA reads as TGTGCCAGCCGAAACAGGGGAGACGAAGCTTTCTTT.

The chain links TRBV6-2 or TRBV6-3 to TRBJ1-1; TRBD1 is a possible D gene (5 bases). Germline CDR1 and CDR2: MNHEY and SVGEGT. The CDR3 covers 13 residues. The ends were cut back, 3 bases at V and 8 bases at J, with 13 bases in the middle. CDR3 amino acids: CASSYSGTQEAFF. CDR3 coding DNA: TGTGCCAGCAGTTATTCAGGGACCCAGGAAGCTTTCTTT.

The CDR3 sequence is CASSPIPGGGYTF. For the CDR3, the DNA is TGTGCCAGTAGCCCGATTCCAGGGGGGGGCTACACCTTC. The rearrangement uses TRBV19 and TRBJ1-2; 7 nucleotides align to TRBD1. The CDR3 has 13 amino acids. Trimming took 6 bases from V and 8 from J; bases not matched to a gene: 9. Looked up from germline, CDR1 is LNHDA and CDR2 is SQIVND (reference sequence).

The chain has TRBV27 and TRBJ1-1; unclear D gene. This CDR3 has 14 amino acids. CDR1 MNHEY and CDR2 SMNVEV come from the germline V gene (reference sequence). V was pared by 6 bases and J by 4 bases, with 15 bases between. CDR3 residues: CASSKFPRITEAFF. The CDR3 DNA reads TGTGCCAGCAGCAAGTTCCCAAGAATCACTGAAGCTTTCTTT.

The chain uses TRBV18 and TRBJ2-6; D gene ambiguous. V gave up 2 bases and J gave up 4 bases, with 6 bases separating them. The CDR3 has 14 residues. Germline values: CDR1 KGHSH, CDR2 LQKENI. DNA for the CDR3: TGTGCCAGCTCACCATATCAGGGGGCCAACGTCCTGACTTTC. Translation: CASSPYQGANVLTF.

This chain uses TRBV6-5 with TRBJ2-1; the D gene is possibly TRBD1 (6 bases). The germline V gene has CDR1 MNHEY and CDR2 SVGAGI. The CDR3 covers 15 residues. V was shortened by 5 bases and J by 2 bases, with 13 bases between the two germline ends. The CDR3 nucleotides are TGTGCCAGCAGTAACAGGGAGTGGGCCTACAATGAGCAGTTCTTC. This codes for CASSNREWAYNEQFF.

The gene calls are TRBV7-9 and TRBJ1-3; the D gene is possibly TRBD1 (6 bases). CDR3 length equals 16 residues. Trimming removed 5 bases from V and 3 bases from J, with 17 bases in between. Germline assignment: CDR1 SEHNR and CDR2 FQNEAQ (reference sequence). CDR3 amino acids: CASSQAQGLGGNTIYF. CDR3 sequence (DNA): TGTGCCAGCAGCCAAGCACAGGGTCTCGGTGGAAACACCATATATTTT.

The chain recombines TRBV6-5 with TRBJ1-6, with unresolved D. V was shortened by 2 bases and J by 10 bases, with 15 bases between the two germline ends. Germline V gene data show CDR1 as MNHEY and CDR2 as SVGAGI. This CDR3 spans 15 amino acids. The CDR3 coding sequence is TGTGCCAGCAGTTACGAGGGTAGCCTGGGGTCACCCCTCCACTTT. This gives the protein CASSYEGSLGSPLHF.

This clone was counted only a few times. V gene TRBV10-3 combines with J gene TRBJ1-5; D call uncertain. The CDR3 is 14 amino acids. CDR1 ENHRY and CDR2 SYGVKD come from the germline V gene. Between the trimmed V and J ends, which lost 2 bases and 0 bases, there was a span of 5 bases. CDR3 in DNA: TGTGCCATCAGTGAGGCAAATAGCAATCAGCCCCAGCATTTT. This gives the protein CAISEANSNQPQHF.

This chain links TRBV5-1 with TRBJ2-3; tentative D call: TRBD1 (6 bases). Germline values: CDR1 SGHRS, CDR2 YFSETQ. This CDR3 has 16 amino acids. V was cut by 4 bases and J by 2 bases, with 17 bases left in between. CDR3 in DNA: TGCGCCAGCAGCCTTAGGACAGCCGAACCCACAGATACGCAGTATTTT. This encodes CASSLRTAEPTDTQYF.

The rearrangement links TRBV20-1 to TRBJ2-1, with TRBD1 as a possible D gene (5 bases). The CDR3 is 14 residues long. V was clipped by 3 bases and J by 5 bases, with 14 bases between them. The germline V gene has CDR1 DFQATT and CDR2 SNEGSKA (reference sequence). In DNA, the CDR3 is TGCAGTGCTAGTGACAGAATAGGAAACAATGAGCAGTTCTTC. The encoded protein is CSASDRIGNNEQFF.

This clone appeared once. As DNA, the CDR3 is TGTGCCATCAGTGTGGGAAGCGGGAGGAGCTACGAGCAGTACTTC. Amino acids: CAISVGSGRSYEQYF. The chain combines TRBV10-3 with TRBJ2-7, with TRBD2 matching over 9 bases. Germline-derived CDR1 and CDR2 are ENHRY and SYGVKD. V lost 4 bases to trimming and J lost 3 bases; unmatched junction nucleotides: 7. This CDR3 has 15 residues.

The rearrangement joins TRBV3-1 (or the pseudogene TRBV3-2) to TRBJ2-2, with D tentatively TRBD1 (7 bases). The CDR3 length is 15 residues. The germline CDR1 and CDR2 sequences are LGHDT and YNNKEL (reference sequence). Trimming removed 5 bases from V and 7 bases from J, with 17 bases in between. The CDR3 region has the DNA TGTGCCAGCAGCTACAGGGGAGGAAATATCGGGGAGCTGTTTTTT. Protein sequence: CASSYRGGNIGELFF.

The chain combines TRBV10-3 with TRBJ1-1; D is perhaps TRBD1 (5 bases). CDR1 ENHRY and CDR2 SYGVKD come from the germline V gene. This CDR3 region has 15 residues. Trimming removed 4 bases at V and 4 bases at J, with 16 bases between. CDR3 sequence (DNA): TGTGCCATCAGTGGTCAGGGAGGTAGGGGCACTGAAGCTTTCTTT. It codes for CAISGQGGRGTEAFF.

The J gene is TRBJ2-2, the V gene TRBV27; D remains ambiguous. The CDR3 covers 15 residues. The germline V and J ends were trimmed by 7 bases and 6 bases, with 18 bases remaining between them. The germline CDR1 and CDR2 sequences are MNHEY and SMNVEV (reference sequence). The CDR3 region is CASKRNAIESGELFF. As DNA, the CDR3 is TGTGCCAGCAAAAGAAATGCCATTGAGTCCGGGGAGCTGTTTTTT.

V and J are TRBV18 and TRBJ2-5; 7 bases map to TRBD2. The CDR3 is 18 amino acids. V shed 3 bases, J shed 0 bases, and the junction held 13 bases outside the gene matches. Per the germline V gene, CDR1 is KGHSH and CDR2 is LQKENI. For the CDR3, the DNA is TGTGCCAGCTCACCCCCGACCCAGCTAGCGGCCGACCAAGAGACCCAGTACTTC. Amino acids: CASSPPTQLAADQETQYF.

The chain carries TRBV3-1 (or the pseudogene TRBV3-2) and TRBJ1-1; D is unclear. Germline-derived CDR1 and CDR2 are LGHDT and YNNKEL (reference sequence). V was shortened by 5 bases and J by 0 bases, with 7 bases between the two germline ends. The CDR3 is 13 amino acids. CDR3 region: CASSGTVNTEAFF. CDR3 nucleotide sequence: TGTGCCAGCAGCGGTACAGTGAACACTGAAGCTTTCTTT.

The chain combines TRBV20-1 with TRBJ1-1; D is possibly TRBD1 (5 bases). CDR3 length: 12 residues. V was clipped by 4 bases and J by 3 bases, with 9 bases between them. Germline V gives CDR1 DFQATT, CDR2 SNEGSKA (reference sequence). The CDR3 sequence is CSANEGYTEAFF. CDR3 sequence (DNA): TGCAGTGCTAATGAGGGGTACACTGAAGCTTTCTTT.